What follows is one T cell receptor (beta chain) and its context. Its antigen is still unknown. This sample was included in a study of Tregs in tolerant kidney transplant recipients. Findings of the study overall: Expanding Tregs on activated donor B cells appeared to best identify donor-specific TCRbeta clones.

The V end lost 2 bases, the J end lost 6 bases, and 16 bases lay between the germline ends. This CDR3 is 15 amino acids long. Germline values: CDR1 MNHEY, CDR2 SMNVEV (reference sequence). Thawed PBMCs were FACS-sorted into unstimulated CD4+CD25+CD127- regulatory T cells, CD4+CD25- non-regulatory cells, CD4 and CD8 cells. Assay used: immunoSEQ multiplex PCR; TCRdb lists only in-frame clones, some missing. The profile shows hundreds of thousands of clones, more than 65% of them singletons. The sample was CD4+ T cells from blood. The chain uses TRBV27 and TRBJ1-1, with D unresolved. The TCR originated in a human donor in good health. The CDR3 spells CASSLAGIGGSEAFF. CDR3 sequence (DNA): TGTGCCAGCAGTTTAGCCGGGATCGGAGGTTCTGAAGCTTTCTTT.